These 2 T cell receptor beta chains were sequenced from one sample in a study of identical twins. One entry per CDR3 protein results from TCRdb running MiXCR on the 5' RACE reads. The sample holds 450,000 to 600,000 distinct CDR3 sequences, 20% to 25% seen once. These data were also filed under a second study, of yellow fever vaccine responses in identical twins.

The sequencing sample was made of CD4+ T cells sorted from blood. These receptor sequences come from a woman under 30 in good health.

The table lists this clonotype with a few counts. J is TRBJ2-1 and V is TRBV6-2 or TRBV6-3, with 10 bases identical to TRBD2. J gave up 0 bases and V 3 bases, and 17 bases lay outside the gene matches. Germline loops: CDR1 MNHEY, CDR2 SVGEGT. The CDR3 sequence is 21 residues long. CDR3 residues: CASSYPMGRLAGASSYNEQFF. In DNA, the CDR3 is TGTGCCAGCAGTTATCCCATGGGAAGGCTAGCGGGAGCGAGCTCCTACAATGAGCAGTTCTTC.

The rearrangement joins TRBV12-3 or TRBV12-4 to TRBJ2-7; D is possibly TRBD2 (5 bases). The length of the CDR3 is 14 residues. V lost 6 bases and J lost 4, with 16 bases in between. CDR3 DNA sequence: TGTGCCAGCAGCCGCGGTGAGGGTGAATACGAGCAGTACTTC. It yields the protein CASSRGEGEYEQYF.